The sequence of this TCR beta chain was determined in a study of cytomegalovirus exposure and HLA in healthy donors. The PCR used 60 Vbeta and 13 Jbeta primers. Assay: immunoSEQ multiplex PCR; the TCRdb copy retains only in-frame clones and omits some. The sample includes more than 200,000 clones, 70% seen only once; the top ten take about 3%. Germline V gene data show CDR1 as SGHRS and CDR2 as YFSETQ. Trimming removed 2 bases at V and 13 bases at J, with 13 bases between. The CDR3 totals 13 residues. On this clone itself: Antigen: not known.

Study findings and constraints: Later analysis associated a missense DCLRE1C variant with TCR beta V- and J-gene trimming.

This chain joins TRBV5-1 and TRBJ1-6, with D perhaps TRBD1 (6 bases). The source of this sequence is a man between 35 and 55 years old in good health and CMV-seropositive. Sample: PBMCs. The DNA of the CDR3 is TGCGCCAGCAGCTTACTACAGGGAGATCCCCTCCACTTT. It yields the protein CASSLLQGDPLHF.